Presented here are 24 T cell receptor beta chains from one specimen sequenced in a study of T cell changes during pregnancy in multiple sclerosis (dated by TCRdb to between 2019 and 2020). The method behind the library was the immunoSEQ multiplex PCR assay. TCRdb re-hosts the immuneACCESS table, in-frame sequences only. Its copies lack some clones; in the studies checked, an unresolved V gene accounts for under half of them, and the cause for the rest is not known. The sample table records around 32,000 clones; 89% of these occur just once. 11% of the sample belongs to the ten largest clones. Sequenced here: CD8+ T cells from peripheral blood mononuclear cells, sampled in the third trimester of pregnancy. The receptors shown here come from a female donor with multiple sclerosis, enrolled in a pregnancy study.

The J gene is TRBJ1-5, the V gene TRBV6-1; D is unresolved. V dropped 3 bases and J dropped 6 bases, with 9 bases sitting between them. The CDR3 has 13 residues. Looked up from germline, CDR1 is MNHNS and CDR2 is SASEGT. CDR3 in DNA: TGTGCCAGCAGTGAGCTGGCAAGTCAGCCCCAGCATTTT. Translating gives CASSELASQPQHF.

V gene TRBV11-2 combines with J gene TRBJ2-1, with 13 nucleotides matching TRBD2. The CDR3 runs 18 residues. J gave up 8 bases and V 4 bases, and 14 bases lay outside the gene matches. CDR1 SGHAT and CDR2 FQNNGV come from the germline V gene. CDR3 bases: TGTGCCAGCAGCTCAATACGAAGGACTAGCGGGAGAATTGATGAGCAGTTCTTC. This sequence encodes CASSSIRRTSGRIDEQFF.

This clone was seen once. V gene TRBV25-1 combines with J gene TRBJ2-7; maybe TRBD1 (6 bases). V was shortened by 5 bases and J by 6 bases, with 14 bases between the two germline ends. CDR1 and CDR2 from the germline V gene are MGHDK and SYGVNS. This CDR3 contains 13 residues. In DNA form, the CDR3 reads TGTGCCAGCAGTACCAGGGGAATCCGCGAGCAGTACTTC. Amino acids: CASSTRGIREQYF.

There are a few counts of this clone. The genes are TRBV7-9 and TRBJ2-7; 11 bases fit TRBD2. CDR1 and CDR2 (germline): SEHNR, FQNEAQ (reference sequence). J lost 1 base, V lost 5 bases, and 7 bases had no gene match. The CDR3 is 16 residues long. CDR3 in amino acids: CASSLSTSGDSYEQYF. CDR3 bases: TGTGCCAGCAGCCTTTCGACTAGCGGGGATTCCTACGAGCAGTACTTC.

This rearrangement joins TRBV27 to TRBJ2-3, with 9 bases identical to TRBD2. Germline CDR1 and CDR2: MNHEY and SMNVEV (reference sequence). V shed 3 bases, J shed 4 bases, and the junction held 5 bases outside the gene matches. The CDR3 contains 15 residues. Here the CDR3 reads CASSFSGSHPDTQYF. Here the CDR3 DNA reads TGTGCCAGCAGTTTTAGCGGGAGTCACCCAGATACGCAGTATTTT.

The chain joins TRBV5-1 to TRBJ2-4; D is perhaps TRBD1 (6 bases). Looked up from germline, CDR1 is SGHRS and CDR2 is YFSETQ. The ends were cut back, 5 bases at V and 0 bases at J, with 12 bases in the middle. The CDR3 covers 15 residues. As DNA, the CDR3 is TGCGCCAGCAGGAGGACAGAGCTAGCCAAAAACATTCAGTACTTC. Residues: CASRRTELAKNIQYF.

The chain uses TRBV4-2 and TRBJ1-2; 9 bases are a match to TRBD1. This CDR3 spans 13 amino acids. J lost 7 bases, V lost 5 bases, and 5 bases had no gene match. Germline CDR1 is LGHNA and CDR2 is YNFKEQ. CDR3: CASSNRDRAGYTF. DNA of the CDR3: TGTGCCAGCAGCAACCGGGACAGGGCTGGCTACACCTTC.

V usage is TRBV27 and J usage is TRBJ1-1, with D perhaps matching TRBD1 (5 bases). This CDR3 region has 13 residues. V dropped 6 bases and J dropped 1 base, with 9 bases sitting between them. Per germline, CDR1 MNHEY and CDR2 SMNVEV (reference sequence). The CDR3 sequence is CASRPGGNTEAFF. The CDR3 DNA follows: TGTGCCAGCAGACCGGGGGGGAACACTGAAGCTTTCTTT.

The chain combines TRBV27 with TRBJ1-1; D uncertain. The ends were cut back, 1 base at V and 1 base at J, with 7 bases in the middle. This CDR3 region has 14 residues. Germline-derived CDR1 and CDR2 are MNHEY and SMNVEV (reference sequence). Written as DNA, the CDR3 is TGTGCCAGCAGTTTATGGGCAGGGAACACTGAAGCTTTCTTT. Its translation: CASSLWAGNTEAFF.

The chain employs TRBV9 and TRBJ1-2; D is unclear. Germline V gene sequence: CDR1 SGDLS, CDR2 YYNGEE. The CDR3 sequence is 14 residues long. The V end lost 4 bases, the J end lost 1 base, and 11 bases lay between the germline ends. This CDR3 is CASSPSSGNYGYTF. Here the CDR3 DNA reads TGTGCCAGCAGCCCTAGCTCTGGTAACTATGGCTACACCTTC.

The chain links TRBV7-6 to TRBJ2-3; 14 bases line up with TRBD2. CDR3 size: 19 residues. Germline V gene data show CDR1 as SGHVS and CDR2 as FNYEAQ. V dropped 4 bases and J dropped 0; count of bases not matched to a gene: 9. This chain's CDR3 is CASSSGGTSGGESTDTQYF. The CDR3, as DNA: TGTGCCAGCAGCTCAGGGGGGACTAGCGGGGGTGAGAGCACAGATACGCAGTATTTT.

In DNA form, the CDR3 reads TGTGCCAGCAGCCACGGGACAATTGTCTCCTACAATGAGCAGTTCTTC. Residues: CASSHGTIVSYNEQFF. This chain links TRBV25-1 with TRBJ2-1, with TRBD1 as a possible D gene (6 bases). CDR1 and CDR2 (germline): MGHDK, SYGVNS. The ends were cut back, 6 bases at V and 0 bases at J, with 15 bases in the middle. The CDR3 runs to 16 residues.

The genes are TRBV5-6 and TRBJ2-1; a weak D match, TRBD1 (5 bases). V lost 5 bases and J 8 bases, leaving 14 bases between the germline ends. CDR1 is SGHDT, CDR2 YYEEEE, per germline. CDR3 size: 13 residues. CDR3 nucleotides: TGTGCCAGCAGGAAAGTCTCAGGGTATGAGCAGTTCTTC. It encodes CASRKVSGYEQFF.

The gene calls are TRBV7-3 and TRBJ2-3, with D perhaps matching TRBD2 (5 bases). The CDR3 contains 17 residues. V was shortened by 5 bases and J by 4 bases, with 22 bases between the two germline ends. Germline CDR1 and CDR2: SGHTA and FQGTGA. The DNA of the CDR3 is TGTGCCAGCAGCCCGGGGTTTGGTGGCGGGCTGGCAGATACGCAGTATTTT. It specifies CASSPGFGGGLADTQYF.

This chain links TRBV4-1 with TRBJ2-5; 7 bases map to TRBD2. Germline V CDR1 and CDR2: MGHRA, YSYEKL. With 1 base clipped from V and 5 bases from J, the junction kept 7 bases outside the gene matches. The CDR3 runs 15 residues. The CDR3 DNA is TGCGCCAGCAGCCAAGGAGCGGGGTCAGGGGAGACCCAGTACTTC. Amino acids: CASSQGAGSGETQYF.

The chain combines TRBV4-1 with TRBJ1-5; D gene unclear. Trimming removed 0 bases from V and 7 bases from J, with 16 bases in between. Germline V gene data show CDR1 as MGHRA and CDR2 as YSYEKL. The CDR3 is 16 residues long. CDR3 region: CASSQEVPPGGQPQHF. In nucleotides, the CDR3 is TGCGCCAGCAGCCAAGAGGTTCCCCCGGGAGGGCAGCCCCAGCATTTT.

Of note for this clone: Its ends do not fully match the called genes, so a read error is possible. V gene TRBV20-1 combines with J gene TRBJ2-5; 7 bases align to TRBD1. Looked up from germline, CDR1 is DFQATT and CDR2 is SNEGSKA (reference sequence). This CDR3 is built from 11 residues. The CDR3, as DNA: TGCAGTGCTAGTACAGGGGCCCCGGAGAACTTC. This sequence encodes CSASTGAPENF.

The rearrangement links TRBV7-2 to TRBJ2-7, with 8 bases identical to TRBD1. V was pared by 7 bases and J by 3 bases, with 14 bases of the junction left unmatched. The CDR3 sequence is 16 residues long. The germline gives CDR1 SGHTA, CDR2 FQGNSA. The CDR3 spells CASISRVGQGNYEQYF. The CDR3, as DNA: TGTGCCAGCATCTCGCGGGTTGGACAGGGAAACTACGAGCAGTACTTC.

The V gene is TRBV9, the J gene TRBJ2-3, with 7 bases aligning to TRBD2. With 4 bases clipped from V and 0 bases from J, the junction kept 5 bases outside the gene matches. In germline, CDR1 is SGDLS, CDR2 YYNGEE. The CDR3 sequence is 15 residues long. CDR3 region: CASSRGGSSTDTQYF. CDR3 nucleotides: TGTGCCAGCAGCCGCGGGGGATCTAGCACAGATACGCAGTATTTT.

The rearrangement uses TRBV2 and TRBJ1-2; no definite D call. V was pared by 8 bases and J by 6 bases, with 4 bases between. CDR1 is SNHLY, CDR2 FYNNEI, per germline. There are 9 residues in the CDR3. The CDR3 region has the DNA TGTGCCAGCCAGGATGGCTACACCTTC. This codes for CASQDGYTF.

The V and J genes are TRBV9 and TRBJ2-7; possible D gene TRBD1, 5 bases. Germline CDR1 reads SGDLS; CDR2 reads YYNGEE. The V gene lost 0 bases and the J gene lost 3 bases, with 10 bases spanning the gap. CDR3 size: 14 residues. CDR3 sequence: CASSVGGEGYEQYF. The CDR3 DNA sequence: TGTGCCAGCAGCGTAGGGGGCGAAGGCTACGAGCAGTACTTC.

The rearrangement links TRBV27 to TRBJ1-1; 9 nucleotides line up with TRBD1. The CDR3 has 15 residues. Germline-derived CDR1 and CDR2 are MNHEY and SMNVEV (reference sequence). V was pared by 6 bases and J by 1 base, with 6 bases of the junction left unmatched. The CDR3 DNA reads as TGTGCCAGCAGACAAAACAGGGGGCCGAACACTGAAGCTTTCTTT. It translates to CASRQNRGPNTEAFF.

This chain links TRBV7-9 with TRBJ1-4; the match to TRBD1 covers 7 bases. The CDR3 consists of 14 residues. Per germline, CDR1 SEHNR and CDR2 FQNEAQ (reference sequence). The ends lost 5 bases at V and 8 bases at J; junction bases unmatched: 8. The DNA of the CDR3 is TGTGCCAGCAGCACAGACAGGGTGGGGGAAAAACTGTTTTTT. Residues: CASSTDRVGEKLFF. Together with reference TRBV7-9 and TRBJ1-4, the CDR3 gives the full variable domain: DTGVSQNPRHKITKRGQNVTFRCDPISEHNRLYWYRQTLGQGPEFLTYFQNEAQLEKSRLLSDRFSAERPKGSFSTLEIQRTEQGDSAMYLCASSTDRVGEKLFFGSGTQLSVL.

The CDR3 loop is CASSQDDFYTEAFF. In nucleotides, the CDR3 is TGCGCCAGCAGCCAAGATGACTTTTACACTGAAGCTTTCTTT. V usage is TRBV4-1 and J usage is TRBJ1-1, with no clear D. Trimming cost V 0 bases and J 3 bases, with 8 bases left between them. This CDR3 spans 14 amino acids. The germline V gene has CDR1 MGHRA and CDR2 YSYEKL.